One sample yielded the 9 T cell receptor beta chains listed below, sequenced in a study of blood T cell repertoires in COVID-19. TCRdb's copy holds only in-frame clones and misses some; the assay was immunoSEQ multiplex PCR. The table shows about 140,000 clones, with roughly four fifths occurring only once. Sequenced input: PBMCs or T cells enriched from blood (not recorded which). These receptors all stem from a woman under 30 who had been exposed to COVID-19.

This clone appeared a single time. The gene calls are TRBV30 and TRBJ1-1, with D perhaps TRBD1 (6 bases). Trimming pared 0 bases from V and 5 bases from J, leaving 13 bases between. The CDR3 spans 14 residues. Germline V gene data show CDR1 as GTSNPN and CDR2 as SVGIG (reference sequence). As DNA, the CDR3 is TGTGCCTGGAGTGTAGGGGGTTCGGGTACTGAAGCTTTCTTT. It encodes CAWSVGGSGTEAFF.

This clone came up a few times. The rearrangement joins TRBV7-3 to TRBJ2-7; TRBD2 aligns across 8 bases. Germline V gene sequence: CDR1 SGHTA, CDR2 FQGTGA. CDR3 length: 16 amino acids. V gave up 2 bases and J gave up 4 bases; unmatched junction bases: 10. The CDR3 loop is CASSLHGASGRYEQYF. The CDR3 coding sequence is TGTGCCAGCAGCTTACATGGGGCTAGCGGGCGGTACGAGCAGTACTTC.

The chain links TRBV28 to TRBJ1-2; TRBD1 agrees at 7 bases. The CDR3 totals 15 residues. The J segment lost 6 bases and the V segment lost 2 bases, leaving 9 bases of the junction unmatched. Germline values: CDR1 MDHEN, CDR2 SYDVKM. The CDR3 DNA sequence: TGTGCCAGCAGTTTAGAGACAGGGCGGAATAATGGCTACACCTTC. Translation gives CASSLETGRNNGYTF.

The chain joins TRBV5-5 to TRBJ1-5; D not certain. The CDR3 sequence is 13 residues long. CDR1 is SGHKS, CDR2 YYEKEE, per germline (reference sequence). Trimming took 2 bases from V and 5 from J, leaving 8 bases between them. The CDR3 reads CASSFFSDQPQHF. CDR3 nucleotides: TGTGCCAGCAGCTTTTTTTCTGATCAGCCCCAGCATTTT.

V and J are TRBV3-1 (or the pseudogene TRBV3-2) and TRBJ1-6; no firm D call. The CDR3 covers 13 residues. V shed 0 bases and J shed 11 bases, with 8 bases lying between them. Germline CDR1 is LGHDT and CDR2 is YNNKEL (reference sequence). The CDR3: CASSQDLRPPLHF. CDR3 in DNA: TGTGCCAGCAGCCAAGACCTACGTCCACCCCTCCACTTT.

This clone came up once. The chain couples TRBV7-9 to TRBJ1-2, with 8 bases that match TRBD1. Germline assignment: CDR1 SEHNR and CDR2 FQNEAQ (reference sequence). The CDR3 is made up of 15 amino acids. V lost 1 base and J lost 5; bases outside the gene matches: 6. The CDR3 here is CASSLGTGPSYGYTF. The CDR3 coding sequence is TGTGCCAGCAGCTTAGGGACAGGGCCCTCTTATGGCTACACCTTC.

This sequence joins TRBV29-1 and TRBJ1-3; D remains ambiguous. The CDR3 is 14 amino acids. Germline V gene sequence: CDR1 SQVTM, CDR2 ANQGSEA. Trimming took 3 bases from V and 4 from J, leaving 13 bases between them. The CDR3 coding sequence is TGCAGCGTTGACACGGGGAGTGGCGGAAACACCATATATTTT. This translates into CSVDTGSGGNTIYF.

This chain joins TRBV10-2 and TRBJ1-4; 9 bases map to TRBD1. V trimming: 3 bases; J trimming: 8 bases; junction bases outside the gene matches: 1. Germline CDR1 and CDR2: WSHSY and SAAADI. This CDR3 contains 13 residues. This CDR3 reads CASSEQGAEKLFF. CDR3 in DNA: TGCGCCAGCAGTGAACAGGGGGCGGAAAAACTGTTTTTT.

This clone came up a few times. The rearrangement joins TRBV12-3 or TRBV12-4 to TRBJ2-7; 10 bases align to TRBD2. The CDR3 has 13 amino acids. Losses at the gene ends were 4 bases for V and 7 bases for J; bases not matched to a gene: 4. This CDR3 is CASSSTSGWEQYF. CDR3 sequence (DNA): TGTGCCAGCAGTTCGACTAGCGGGTGGGAGCAGTACTTC.